This T cell receptor (beta chain) was sequenced during a study of OX40 agonist ivuxolimab in advanced cancers. Study context: Patients enrolled in dose escalation were diagnosed with hepatocellular carcinoma, melanoma, renal cell or head and neck cancer.

Method: immunoSEQ multiplex PCR; TCRdb's copy keeps in-frame clones and lacks some. This table holds about 71,000 clones, about 81% found once. CDR3 length: 16 residues. In germline, CDR1 is SGHAT, CDR2 FQNNGV. V was clipped by 4 bases and J by 1 base, with 14 bases between them. This clone was observed a few times. Its matching antigen is unknown. Study-level results: Among T cells, CD8+ cells averaged more expanded clones than CD4+ cells.

The sequence derives from an adult with an advanced solid tumor such as melanoma, head and neck, liver or kidney cancer. The chain combines TRBV11-2 with TRBJ1-3; a weak D match, TRBD1 (5 bases). The source material was CD4+ or CD8+ T cells sorted from blood, sampled in a trial of the OX40 agonist ivuxolimab. DNA for the CDR3: TGTGCCAGCAGCTCCCCGGGACTGAGGTCTGGAAACACCATATATTTT. Encoded protein: CASSSPGLRSGNTIYF.